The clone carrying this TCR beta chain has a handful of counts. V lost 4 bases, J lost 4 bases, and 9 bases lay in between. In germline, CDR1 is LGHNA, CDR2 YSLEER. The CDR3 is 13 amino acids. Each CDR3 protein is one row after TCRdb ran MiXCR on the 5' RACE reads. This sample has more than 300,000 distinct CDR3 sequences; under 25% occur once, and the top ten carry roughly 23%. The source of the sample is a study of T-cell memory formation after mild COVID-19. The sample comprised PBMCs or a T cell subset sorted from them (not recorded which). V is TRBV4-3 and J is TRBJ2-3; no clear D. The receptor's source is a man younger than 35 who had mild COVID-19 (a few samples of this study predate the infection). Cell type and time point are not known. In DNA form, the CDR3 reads TGCGCCAGCAGCCCTTTTTCGGCAGATACGCAGTATTTT. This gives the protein CASSPFSADTQYF.